This T cell receptor (beta chain) was profiled in a study of T cells in Graves' hyperthyroidism and ophthalmopathy. The ends lost 4 bases at V and 4 bases at J; junction bases unmatched: 5. Germline lookup yields CDR1 ENHRY and CDR2 SYGVKD. The CDR3 totals 14 residues. As regards this clonotype: What it binds is unknown.

Whole-study results and caveats: Most thyroid clonotypes expanded above 0.001 were also detected in blood.

Researchers amplified the TCR beta CDR3 regions from RNA transcripts. TCR CDR3 underwent first-round RT-PCR with the HTBI primer set. TCRdb reprocessed the multiplex PCR reads with MiXCR, giving one entry per CDR3 protein. The data contain roughly 750,000 distinct CDR3 sequences, less than 20% of them singletons. The TCR sequence derives from a man aged 18-30 years with Graves' hyperthyroidism. Sequencing used blood. This chain connects TRBV10-3 to TRBJ2-5; the match to TRBD1 covers 8 bases. CDR3 loop: CAISGSTGGETQYF. Here the CDR3 DNA reads TGTGCCATCAGTGGATCCACAGGGGGAGAGACCCAGTACTTC.